The clone carrying this T cell receptor (beta chain) showed up just a few times. Trimming removed 3 bases at V and 3 bases at J, with 8 bases between. Germline assignment: CDR1 WNHNN and CDR2 SYGVQD (reference sequence). This CDR3 is built from 13 residues. The entry originates in a study of blood T cell repertoires in COVID-19. Study context: COVID-19 samples collected from the United States, Italy and Spain covered acute and convalescent phases. From T cells, B-cell-depleted T cells, or PBMCs came the material, which was cDNA or gDNA.

The authors' processing: Amplifying reference gene primers gave estimates of nucleated cell counts. Data came from immunoSEQ multiplex PCR; TCRdb stores just in-frame clones and leaves some out. V, J and clone size were drawn from that table, and D and trimming were deduced from the DNA. The sample lists tens of thousands of clones, around 86% occurring once. This clonotype was sampled from a human donor in a cohort sampled during active COVID-19. Sequencing input: peripheral blood. The genes are TRBV10-1 and TRBJ1-2; D uncertain. The CDR3 loop is CASSDSMDYGYTF. The CDR3 nucleotides read TGCGCCAGCAGTGACAGTATGGACTATGGCTACACCTTC.